This is a list of T cell receptor beta chains from one sample in a study of CD8 T cells in Susac syndrome. TCRdb itself ran the immunoSEQ multiplex PCR reads through MiXCR, one entry per CDR3 protein. Among some 200,000 distinct CDR3 sequences listed, roughly 95% were seen once. Sequencing was carried out using CD4+ T cells from PBMCs. The receptors stem from a human donor with Susac syndrome. Each CDR3 is given with its conserved first and last residue. The D gene is left open where the match is weak. Rows may omit the clone size; those that give it use once, few, many or a size class.

DNA: TGTGCCAGCAGCTTAACACCGTCTCCGGGGGGGCTGGAGACCCAGTACTTC
CDR3: CASSLTPSPGGLETQYF
V: TRBV7-3
J: TRBJ2-5
D: TRBD2
size: .

DNA: TGTGCCAGCAGCTCGGGACCGAGCCAAGAGACCCAGTACTTC
CDR3: CASSSGPSQETQYF
V: TRBV7-7
J: TRBJ2-5
D: .
size: .

DNA: TGTGCCAGCAGCCAAGTGTCGAGCCGGGGCTCGGGGGAGCTGTTTTTT
CDR3: CASSQVSSRGSGELFF
V: TRBV3-1
J: TRBJ2-2
D: .
size: .

DNA: TGCAGTGCTAGAGGAGGTAGGGCACCTCACAATGAGCAGTTCTTC
CDR3: CSARGGRAPHNEQFF
V: TRBV20-1
J: TRBJ2-1
D: .
size: .

DNA: TGTGCCAGCAGACCCACCGGCACAGGGTTAGGTTCACCCCTCCACTTT
CDR3: CASRPTGTGLGSPLHF
V: TRBV25-1
J: TRBJ1-6
D: .
size: .

DNA: TGTGCCAGCAGCGTAAGAGCGGGGGGGGACTACAATGAGCAGTTCTTC
CDR3: CASSVRAGGDYNEQFF
V: TRBV9
J: TRBJ2-1
D: TRBD2
size: .

DNA: TGTGCCAGCAGCTTAGGAGGGACAGATATCTATGGCTACACCTTC
CDR3: CASSLGGTDIYGYTF
V: TRBV7-9
J: TRBJ1-2
D: TRBD1
size: .

DNA: TGCGCCAGCAGCCAAGAGTCTAGCCCCTACAATGAGCAGTTCTTC
CDR3: CASSQESSPYNEQFF
V: TRBV4-1
J: TRBJ2-1
D: .
size: .

DNA: TGTGCCAGCAGTCCTCGGACATTATCTGAAAAACTGTTTTTT
CDR3: CASSPRTLSEKLFF
V: TRBV6-5
J: TRBJ1-4
D: .
size: .

DNA: TGTGCCAGCAGACTGAGCGGACCAGGGGGCTTGGGGTTC
CDR3: CASRLSGPGGLGF
V: TRBV6-6
J: TRBJ1-2
D: TRBD1
size: .

DNA: TGTGCCAGTAGTATCCTGACTGAAGCTTTCTTT
CDR3: CASSILTEAFF
V: TRBV19
J: TRBJ1-1
D: .
size: once

DNA: TGTGCCAGCAGCACCGGGGCAGGGACCTCTGGGGCCAACGTCCTGACTTTC
CDR3: CASSTGAGTSGANVLTF
V: TRBV7-9
J: TRBJ2-6
D: .
size: .

DNA: TGTGCCAGCAGCTGGGACAGGGAGGGAGATACGCAGTATTTT
CDR3: CASSWDREGDTQYF
V: TRBV5-4
J: TRBJ2-3
D: TRBD1
size: .

DNA: TGTGCCAGCAGTTGGGGTAGCGGGGTCACCGGGGAGCTGTTTTTT
CDR3: CASSWGSGVTGELFF
V: TRBV27
J: TRBJ2-2
D: TRBD2
size: .

DNA: TGTGCCACCAGCAGAGCAGGCTCAGGGGGCCCTGGAAACACCATATATTTT
CDR3: CATSRAGSGGPGNTIYF
V: TRBV15
J: TRBJ1-3
D: TRBD1
size: .

DNA: TGTGCCAGCAGTTTATGGAAGGGGAGCAATCAGCCCCAGCATTTT
CDR3: CASSLWKGSNQPQHF
V: TRBV28
J: TRBJ1-5
D: .
size: .

DNA: TGTGCCAGCAGTTTGAGAGATACGCAGTATTTT
CDR3: CASSLRDTQYF
V: TRBV28
J: TRBJ2-3
D: .
size: .

DNA: TGCAGTTCGAGCCTTGGTCTCGAGCAGTACTTC
CDR3: CSSSLGLEQYF
V: TRBV20-1
J: TRBJ2-7
D: .
size: .

DNA: TGTGCCAGCAGTGTGCGGGGGGAGACCCAGTACTTC
CDR3: CASSVRGETQYF
V: TRBV25-1
J: TRBJ2-5
D: TRBD2
size: once